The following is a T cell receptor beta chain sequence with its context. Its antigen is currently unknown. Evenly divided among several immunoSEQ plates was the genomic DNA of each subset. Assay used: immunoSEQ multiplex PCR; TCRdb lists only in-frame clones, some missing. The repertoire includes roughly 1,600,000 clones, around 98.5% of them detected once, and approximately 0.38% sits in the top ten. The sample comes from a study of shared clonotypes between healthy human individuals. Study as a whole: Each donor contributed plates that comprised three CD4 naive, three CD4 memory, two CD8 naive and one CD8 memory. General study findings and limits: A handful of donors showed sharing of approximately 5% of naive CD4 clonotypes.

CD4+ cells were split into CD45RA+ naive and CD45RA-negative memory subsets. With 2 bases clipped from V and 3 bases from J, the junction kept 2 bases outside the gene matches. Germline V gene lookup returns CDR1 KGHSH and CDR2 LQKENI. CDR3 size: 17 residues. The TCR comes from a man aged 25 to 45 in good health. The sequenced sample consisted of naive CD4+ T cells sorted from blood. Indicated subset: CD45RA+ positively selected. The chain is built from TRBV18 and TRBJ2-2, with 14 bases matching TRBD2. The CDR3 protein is CASSPGLAGGHTGELFF. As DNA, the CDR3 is TGTGCCAGCTCACCAGGACTAGCGGGAGGCCACACCGGGGAGCTGTTTTTT.